This T cell receptor beta chain was retrieved from a study of early T cells in non-severe SARS-CoV-2 infection. Study context: With bulk RNA from unsorted whole blood as input, sequencing yielded unpaired chains.

Individual cDNA molecules received unique molecular identifiers during library preparation. In TCRdb, the 5' RACE reads were re-called with MiXCR into one record per CDR3 protein. This table holds about 94,000 distinct CDR3 sequences, less than 15% found once. The V end lost 3 bases, the J end lost 7 bases, and 10 bases lay between the germline ends. Germline V lookup: CDR1 ENHRY, CDR2 SYGVKD. This CDR3 has 14 amino acids. This clonotype was counted ten times or more. Antigen unknown. Findings of the study overall: The matching step, a VDJdb search, favored anti-spike CD8 responses and missed private and CD4 specificities.

The receptor's source is an adult who was a healthcare worker with PCR-confirmed SARS-CoV-2 infection or an uninfected control (not recorded which). The rearrangement joins TRBV10-3 to TRBJ1-6, with a possible D match to TRBD1 (5 bases). Sequenced sample: whole blood. Written as DNA, the CDR3 is TGTGCCATCAGTGAACAGGAGACGAATTCACCCCTCCACTTT. Protein sequence: CAISEQETNSPLHF.